This TCR beta chain was retrieved from a study of beta chain features in type 1 diabetes (dated by TCRdb to the late 2010s). A note on the overall study: Mean age, gender distribution, total cell number and subset yield were not different between patients and healthy donors. A total of 90 million to 140 million sorted cells were examined across all samples, and RNA yield correlated strongly with the number of cells per subset. The study compared TCRB repertoires of sorted circulating CD4+ T cell subsets between recently diagnosed type 1 diabetes patients and matched healthy donors. Regulatory and stem cell-like memory subsets were isolated from only 8 patients and roughly eight healthy donors, whereas naive and central memory subsets came from all 28 donors.

The entire isolated RNA was reverse transcribed using the High Capacity cDNA Reverse Transcription Kit, and thus expressed TCRB transcripts were sequenced. Naive, central memory and regulatory T cell samples underwent deep immunoSEQ sequencing, averaging around 3.7 million total reads per sample. Sorted cells were lysed in RLT buffer, and RNA was extracted using DNase-treated RNeasy Micro or Mini kits according to cell number. Each cell subset was processed separately to prevent cross-contamination, with patient and healthy donor samples processed together. Using the immunoSEQ multiplex PCR, TCRB sequences were amplified from cDNA into 87-bp fragments spanning the CDR3 region. The amplicons were sequenced using the Illumina HiSeq platform. The source study handled its data this way. PCR bias was computationally corrected using synthetic template baselines, reads within Hamming distance 2 were collapsed, and singletons that could not be merged were discarded. Reads were aligned to IMGT to assign V, D and J genes, CDR3 length, and insertions or deletions at six rearrangement sites. Within each subset, clonotype counts were normalized to sorted cell number, and only after that were true diversity and Gini coefficients computed with the tcR R package. The overlap coefficient, calculated on TCRB nucleotide sequences, was used to measure repertoire sharing. As a proxy for the pre-selection repertoire, out-of-frame TCRB sequences from naive cells were analyzed. This is the immuneACCESS table as TCRdb keeps it, with only in-frame sequences that have V and J called. A part of the clones is gone; compared with another copy, unresolved V genes explain less than half, and the rest is unexplained. D and trimming come from the DNA, and the V and J calls and clone size come from that table. Within this sample are fewer than 250,000 clones, with around 68% of them counted one time only. The top ten hold around 0.05% of the sample.

The research as a whole found: PCR might favor shorter templates, but patient and control samples were amplified and corrected together, so any skew would affect both groups equally. At VDJ recombination sites, patients with type 1 diabetes made fewer insertions and deleted more nucleotides, a pattern implying thymic rearrangement abnormalities. Only small numbers of individuals were included in the HLA sub-analyses, which left unresolved whether HLA type had any influence on TCRB rearrangement. Sequencing cDNA rather than genomic DNA could over-represent highly expressing activated cells, although activation and CD3 levels did not differ between groups. Naive, central memory and regulatory TCRB repertoires appeared more similar among patients than among healthy donors. A moderate but significant shortening of TCRB CDR3 length was observed in type 1 diabetes patients in all four CD4+ subsets.

Of note for this clone: What this receptor recognizes is not known. No clone much larger than this one lies a single base away; base qualities are absent.

Trimming costs V 7 bases and J 4 bases, and their ends lie 7 bases apart. The CDR1 and CDR2 encoded by the germline V gene (reference sequence) are SEHNR and FQNEAQ. The CDR3 goes from the cysteine to the phenylalanine over 11 residues. CDR3 DNA is the only sequence kept; it has 33 bases, read in frame from the first base. Each donor gave one peripheral blood draw, averaging approximately 0.12 L, which was collected into heparinised tubes. A BD FACSAria II was used to sort naive, central memory, regulatory and stem cell-like memory CD4+ T cells with a panel that included CD45RO, CCR7, CD25, CD127, CD95 and CD27. A purity above 95% was achieved for all sorted populations. Right away, PBMCs were isolated by Lymphoprep density gradient centrifugation and were stained directly, with no culture step. To minimize batch effects, samples were stained and sorted in pairs, one healthy donor with one patient per experiment.

The receptor was isolated from a young man in good health. This sequence uses TRBV7-9 and TRBJ2-5; the D segment cannot be called with confidence. Material for sequencing was naive CD4+ T cells from blood. The label giving this sample's cell subset or site can be read as: true naive CD4+ T cells. The DNA sequence is as follows: TGTGCCAGCACCCTTCGAGAGACCCAGTACTTC. It specifies CASTLRETQYF. With the rest looked up from the reference TRBV7-9 and TRBJ2-5 genes rather than sequenced, the full variable domain is DTGVSQNPRHKITKRGQNVTFRCDPISEHNRLYWYRQTLGQGPEFLTYFQNEAQLEKSRLLSDRFSAERPKGSFSTLEIQRTEQGDSAMYLCASTLRETQYFGPGTRLLVL.